These 30 T cell receptor beta chains were sequenced from one sample in a study of blood T cell repertoires in COVID-19. TCRdb's table, derived via immunoSEQ multiplex PCR, lists solely in-frame clones and lacks some. This sample has about 210,000 clones; 81% occur once, and the top ten carry more than 8.5%. The sequenced material came from PBMCs or T cells enriched from blood (not recorded which). The receptors shown here come from a woman aged 45-60 years with acute COVID-19.

This chain connects TRBV21-1 to TRBJ1-5; TRBD1 is the table's D call and was not checked against the DNA. TRBV21-1 is a known pseudogene. The CDR3 length is 17 residues. The DNA of the CDR3 is TGTGCCAGCAGCCCGGGGCAGGGGGAAAGTTGCAATCAGCCCCAGCATTTT. It encodes CASSPGQGESCNQPQHF.

The rearrangement joins TRBV28 to TRBJ2-4, with D tentatively TRBD1 (5 bases). The CDR3 sequence is 14 residues long. The germline gives CDR1 MDHEN, CDR2 SYDVKM. The V end lost 3 bases, the J end lost 0 bases, and 6 bases lay between the germline ends. The CDR3 nucleotides are TGTGCCAGCAGTTTGGGGCTAGCCAAAAACATTCAGTACTTC. Residues: CASSLGLAKNIQYF.

This chain uses TRBV3-1 (or the pseudogene TRBV3-2) with TRBJ2-7, with D tentatively TRBD1 (6 bases). The CDR3 is made up of 17 amino acids. V gave up 6 bases and J gave up 2 bases, with 23 bases separating them. Germline V CDR1 and CDR2: LGHDT, YNNKEL (reference sequence). Written as DNA, the CDR3 is TGTGCCAGCAGGAATCGGACAGACGCAATCGGCCCCTACGAGCAGTACTTC. Translation gives CASRNRTDAIGPYEQYF.

This clone was seen a handful of times. The J gene is TRBJ2-5, the V gene TRBV5-1; no definite D call. The CDR3 is 14 amino acids. Trimming pared 1 base from V and 3 bases from J, leaving 10 bases between. CDR1 and CDR2 from the germline V gene are SGHRS and YFSETQ. CDR3: CASSLSLVEETQYF. CDR3 bases: TGCGCCAGCAGCTTGAGTCTAGTCGAAGAGACCCAGTACTTC.

The rearrangement links TRBV5-5 to TRBJ1-5; 7 bases line up with TRBD1. The CDR3 contains 15 residues. The V and J ends lost 4 bases and 2 bases, in that order; junction bases with no gene match: 6. In germline, CDR1 is SGHKS, CDR2 YYEKEE (reference sequence). The CDR3: CASSRTGDGNQPQHF. CDR3 DNA: TGTGCCAGCAGCCGAACAGGGGACGGCAATCAGCCCCAGCATTTT. Using reference TRBV5-5 and TRBJ1-5 for the parts outside the CDR3, the full variable domain is DAGVTQSPTHLIKTRGQQVTLRCSPISGHKSVSWYQQVLGQGPQFIFQYYEKEERGRGNFPDRFSARQFPNYSSELNVNALLLGDSALYLCASSRTGDGNQPQHFGDGTRLSIL.

This clone has a handful of counts. The V and J genes are TRBV19 and TRBJ1-6; 9 nucleotides agree with TRBD1. The CDR3 has 16 amino acids. Germline-derived CDR1 and CDR2 are LNHDA and SQIVND (reference sequence). V lost 6 bases, J lost 5 bases, and 8 bases stayed unmatched. Written as DNA, the CDR3 is TGTGCCAGTAGGACACAGGGGGCGCTTGATAATTCACCCCTCCACTTT. Translation gives CASRTQGALDNSPLHF.

The chain carries TRBV6-2 or TRBV6-3 and TRBJ2-2; D is ambiguous. CDR1 is MNHEY, CDR2 SVGEGT, per germline. The CDR3 covers 14 residues. Trimming removed 3 bases from V and 1 base from J, with 6 bases in between. The CDR3: CASSYQMNTGELFF. The CDR3 bases are TGTGCCAGCAGTTATCAAATGAACACCGGGGAGCTGTTTTTT.

This CDR3 is CASSSGDRQFGAEAFF. In nucleotides, the CDR3 is TGTGCCAGCAGCTCGGGGGACCGACAATTCGGCGCTGAAGCTTTCTTT. V gene TRBV5-8 combines with J gene TRBJ1-1, with a tentative D call TRBD1 (5 bases). The CDR3 runs 16 residues. The ends were cut back, 3 bases at V and 6 bases at J, with 21 bases in the middle. The germline CDR1 and CDR2 sequences are SGHTS and YDEGEE.

This clone was seen only once. The chain joins TRBV7-9 to TRBJ1-2, with D maybe TRBD1 (6 bases). CDR1 is SEHNR and CDR2 is FQNEAQ in the germline V gene (reference sequence). The germline V and J ends were trimmed by 1 base and 1 base, with 10 bases remaining between them. This CDR3 is built from 15 residues. The CDR3 spells CASSLGTDVNYGYTF. The DNA for the CDR3 is TGTGCCAGCAGCTTAGGGACAGATGTTAACTATGGCTACACCTTC.

The chain recombines TRBV5-1 with TRBJ2-1; 12 nucleotides line up with TRBD2. Germline V gene data show CDR1 as SGHRS and CDR2 as YFSETQ. Trimming cost V 2 bases and J 4 bases; bases outside gene matches: 7. The CDR3 contains 17 residues. The CDR3 region has the DNA TGCGCCAGCAGCTTACCTAGCGGGGGGGCACCATACAATGAGCAGTTCTTC. This encodes CASSLPSGGAPYNEQFF.

This clone occurred a few times. The germline gene is not matched at one end of the junction; a read error may be the cause. The V and J genes are TRBV5-4 and TRBJ1-2; 8 bases align to TRBD1. This CDR3 has 11 amino acids. Per the germline V gene, CDR1 is SGHNT and CDR2 is YYREEE (reference sequence). The CDR3 DNA sequence: TGTGCCAGCAGCTATGGACAGGGTAAATCCTTC. Its protein product is CASSYGQGKSF.

There are a few counts of this clone. The rearrangement links TRBV9 to TRBJ1-1; 8 bases line up with TRBD1. This CDR3 is 14 amino acids long. Germline V gene sequence: CDR1 SGDLS, CDR2 YYNGEE. V was pared by 3 bases and J by 5 bases, with 6 bases of the junction left unmatched. CDR3 DNA sequence: TGTGCCAGCAGCGCGAGACAGGGGATGACTGAAGCTTTCTTT. Amino acid sequence: CASSARQGMTEAFF.

This chain connects TRBV14 to TRBJ2-7, with TRBD1 matching over 9 bases. CDR1 and CDR2 from the germline V gene are SGHDN and FVKESK. V was clipped by 5 bases and J by 11 bases; unmatched bases: 16. The CDR3 has 15 amino acids. CDR3 in DNA: TGTGCCAGCAGCGCACAGGGGGCCCTTAGAAGGGGGAAGTACTTC. Amino acids: CASSAQGALRRGKYF.

Turning to this clone: At the DNA level, this CDR3 is encoded by other sequences in the same sample as well. The chain joins TRBV7-9 to TRBJ2-7; weak D call: TRBD2 (6 bases). V was cut by 1 base and J by 4 bases, with 11 bases left in between. The germline gives CDR1 SEHNR, CDR2 FQNEAQ (reference sequence). The CDR3 contains 14 residues. CDR3 in DNA: TGTGCCAGCAGCTTAGGCCAGGGAGGATACGAGCAGTACTTC. This encodes CASSLGQGGYEQYF.

This clone was counted once. V gene TRBV19 combines with J gene TRBJ2-1; 8 bases are shared with TRBD1. V shed 3 bases, J shed 8 bases, and the junction held 12 bases outside the gene matches. Germline V gene sequence: CDR1 LNHDA, CDR2 SQIVND (reference sequence). CDR3 size: 16 residues. CDR3 residues: CASSISAGGGIDEQFF. Here the CDR3 DNA reads TGTGCCAGTAGTATTTCGGCAGGGGGCGGTATCGATGAGCAGTTCTTC.

The chain has TRBV24-1 and TRBJ2-1, with TRBD2 matching over 7 bases. CDR1 is KGHDR, CDR2 SFDVKD, per germline. Losses at the gene ends were 4 bases for V and 7 bases for J; bases not matched to a gene: 12. The CDR3 sequence is 16 residues long. The CDR3 sequence: CATSETTSPSQNEQFF. The CDR3 DNA reads as TGTGCCACCAGTGAGACGACTAGCCCCTCCCAGAATGAGCAGTTCTTC.

The chain uses TRBV15 and TRBJ1-5; TRBD1 aligns across 10 bases. The germline CDR1 and CDR2 sequences are LNHNV and YYDKDF (reference sequence). CDR3 length: 15 residues. V lost 8 bases to trimming and J lost 0 bases; unmatched junction nucleotides: 4. CDR3 nucleotide sequence: TGTGCCACCGGACAGGGGGGAATTAGCAATCAGCCCCAGCATTTT. Translated, it gives CATGQGGISNQPQHF.

This rearrangement joins TRBV7-2 to TRBJ2-7; 9 nucleotides line up with TRBD2. CDR3 size: 15 residues. V was pared by 5 bases and J by 2 bases, with 7 bases of the junction left unmatched. Germline V gene lookup returns CDR1 SGHTA and CDR2 FQGNSA. The CDR3 DNA reads as TGTGCCAGCAGCGCCGCTAGCGGGGCAGCCTACGAGCAGTACTTC. It translates to CASSAASGAAYEQYF.

The V gene is TRBV12-3 or TRBV12-4, the J gene TRBJ2-7; D may be TRBD2 (7 bases). Trimming left V 8 bases short and J 6 bases short, with 11 bases between. The CDR3 runs to 11 residues. In DNA form, the CDR3 reads TGTGCCAGCGGTCGGGGGGCCGAGCAGTACTTC. Amino acid sequence: CASGRGAEQYF.

The V call is TRBV5-4, the J call TRBJ2-3, with D perhaps TRBD2 (6 bases). The CDR3 covers 16 residues. Germline-derived CDR1 and CDR2 are SGHNT and YYREEE (reference sequence). Trimming took off 1 base at V and 6 bases at J, with 18 bases between the two ends. CDR3 coding DNA: TGTGCCAGCAGCTTGAACGGCTTGGCAGGGAGGGATACGCAGTATTTT. This gives the protein CASSLNGLAGRDTQYF.

This chain joins TRBV9 and TRBJ2-1, with D perhaps matching TRBD2 (6 bases). The CDR3 is 15 residues long. V was pared by 4 bases and J by 4 bases, with 15 bases between. CDR1 is SGDLS, CDR2 YYNGEE, per germline. The DNA of the CDR3 is TGTGCCAGCAGCCCACCCGCGGGGTATTACAATGAGCAGTTCTTC. Its translation is CASSPPAGYYNEQFF.

Comment on this clone: The junction differs from germline at one of its ends, possibly a read error. The chain carries TRBV9 and TRBJ2-1, with D perhaps TRBD2 (5 bases). The CDR3 runs 16 residues. The germline CDR1 and CDR2 sequences are SGDLS and YYNGEE. The CDR3 nucleotides are TGTGCCAGCAGCGCGCAGTCCGGGCTAGCTAGGAATGAGCAGCTCTTC. Translated, it gives CASSAQSGLARNEQLF.

The V call is TRBV5-5, the J call TRBJ2-7, with 8 nucleotides matching TRBD1. CDR3 size: 14 residues. Germline assignment: CDR1 SGHKS and CDR2 YYEKEE (reference sequence). Trimming took 9 bases from V and 1 from J; bases not matched to a gene: 9. CDR3 sequence reads: CATGQGARSYEQYF. Written as DNA, the CDR3 is TGTGCCACCGGTCAGGGGGCGCGTTCCTACGAGCAGTACTTC.

J is TRBJ1-5 and V is TRBV19, with 10 bases identical to TRBD1. V shed 3 bases, J shed 3 bases, and the junction held 5 bases outside the gene matches. The CDR3 contains 16 residues. Germline CDR1 and CDR2: LNHDA and SQIVND (reference sequence). Here the CDR3 DNA reads TGTGCCAGTAGTATGGGACAGGGGACAATCAATCAGCCCCAGCATTTT. Its protein product is CASSMGQGTINQPQHF.

The V and J genes are TRBV19 and TRBJ1-1, with 7 bases lining up with TRBD1. The length of the CDR3 is 15 residues. The germline CDR1 and CDR2 sequences are LNHDA and SQIVND (reference sequence). The ends lost 5 bases at V and 2 bases at J; junction bases unmatched: 8. CDR3 nucleotides: TGTGCCAGTAGTTCCACAGGGGCAGCAAACACTGAAGCTTTCTTT. This encodes CASSSTGAANTEAFF.

The chain employs TRBV30 and TRBJ2-5; no firm D call. The CDR3 is 13 residues long. The germline CDR1 and CDR2 sequences are GTSNPN and SVGIG (reference sequence). Trimming took 1 base from V and 2 from J, leaving 8 bases between them. The chain's CDR3 is CAWSGQIQETQYF. The CDR3 coding sequence is TGTGCCTGGAGTGGGCAGATACAAGAGACCCAGTACTTC.

This sequence joins TRBV10-3 and TRBJ2-2; D remains ambiguous. V was cut by 5 bases and J by 6 bases, with 13 bases left in between. Per germline, CDR1 ENHRY and CDR2 SYGVKD. The CDR3 length is 14 residues. The CDR3 DNA follows: TGTGCCATCAGTCCGACTCAGACCCCCGGGGAGCTGTTTTTT. This gives the protein CAISPTQTPGELFF.

V and J are TRBV4-3 and TRBJ2-3; the match to TRBD2 covers 11 bases. CDR3 length equals 17 residues. Germline V gene lookup returns CDR1 LGHNA and CDR2 YSLEER. V shed 4 bases, J shed 4 bases, and the junction held 10 bases outside the gene matches. The CDR3 sequence is CASSRYLAGGSADTQYF. DNA for the CDR3: TGCGCCAGCAGCCGTTATCTAGCGGGGGGTTCGGCAGATACGCAGTATTTT.

In regard to this clone: The identical CDR3 is also encoded by other nucleotide sequences in the sample. The V gene is TRBV5-1, the J gene TRBJ1-5; D ambiguous. Looked up from germline, CDR1 is SGHRS and CDR2 is YFSETQ. This CDR3 region has 14 residues. Trimming took off 7 bases at V and 3 bases at J, with 14 bases between the two ends. The CDR3, as DNA: TGCGCCAGCTCCTCCGGAGAACTCAATCAGCCCCAGCATTTT. Encoded protein: CASSSGELNQPQHF.

This clone is a singleton in its sample. The chain has TRBV4-1 and TRBJ1-2, with 7 bases matching TRBD1. The CDR3 covers 14 residues. Germline assignment: CDR1 MGHRA and CDR2 YSYEKL. Trimming cost V 3 bases and J 8 bases; bases outside gene matches: 9. DNA for the CDR3: TGCGCCAGCAGCCAGGCAGACAGGGTCTACGGCTACACCTTC. Translation: CASSQADRVYGYTF.